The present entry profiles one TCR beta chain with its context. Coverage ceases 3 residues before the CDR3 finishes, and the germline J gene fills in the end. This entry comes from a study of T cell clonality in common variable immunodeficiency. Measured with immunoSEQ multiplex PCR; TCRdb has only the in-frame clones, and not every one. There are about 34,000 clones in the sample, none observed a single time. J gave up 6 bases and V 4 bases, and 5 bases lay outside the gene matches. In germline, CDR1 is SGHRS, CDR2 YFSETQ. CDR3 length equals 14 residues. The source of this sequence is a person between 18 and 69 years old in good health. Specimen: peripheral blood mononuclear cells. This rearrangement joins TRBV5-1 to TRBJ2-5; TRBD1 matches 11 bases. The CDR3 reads CASSLGQGVKTQYF. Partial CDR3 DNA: TGCGCCAGCAGCCTGGGACAGGGGGTGAAGACC.